Each of the 15 T cell receptor beta chains below was sequenced from the same sample in a study of CD8 T cells in Susac syndrome. RNA was extracted with the RNeasy kit, and a quantity of roughly 0.45 to 1 ug was reverse transcribed using random hexamers. TCRdb recomputed calls from the immunoSEQ multiplex PCR reads with MiXCR, one row per CDR3 protein. The table has 250,000 to 300,000 distinct CDR3 sequences, 89% seen once. The sequencing sample was made of CD8+ T cells from PBMCs. The source is a human donor with multiple sclerosis.

The rearrangement links TRBV7-9 to TRBJ2-1, with D possibly being TRBD1 or TRBD2 (5 bases each). Trimming cost V 1 base and J 9 bases, with 16 bases left between them. Germline V gives CDR1 SEHNR, CDR2 FQNEAQ (reference sequence). The CDR3 has 15 amino acids. CDR3: CASSLVAGTLIEQFF. Written as DNA, the CDR3 is TGTGCCAGCAGCTTAGTCGCCGGGACGCTAATTGAGCAGTTCTTC.

The rearrangement uses TRBV12-3 or TRBV12-4 and TRBJ1-5; a weak D match, TRBD1 (5 bases). This CDR3 spans 19 amino acids. V dropped 6 bases and J dropped 0 bases, with 24 bases sitting between them. The CDR3 here is CASRSLRGSASYSNQPQHF. The CDR3 bases are TGTGCCAGCAGATCCCTGAGGGGATCGGCGTCATATAGCAATCAGCCCCAGCATTTT.

V usage is TRBV27 and J usage is TRBJ2-7; the D is unclear. Germline CDR1 MNHEY, CDR2 SMNVEV (reference sequence). The CDR3 consists of 13 residues. Trimming pared 0 bases from V and 6 bases from J, leaving 9 bases between. The CDR3 here is CASSLSTASEQYF. For the CDR3, the DNA is TGTGCCAGCAGTTTATCAACAGCTAGCGAGCAGTACTTC.

The chain joins TRBV4-3 to TRBJ2-7, with TRBD2 matching 8 bases. Germline V gene sequence: CDR1 LGHNA, CDR2 YSLEER. The V segment lost 1 base and the J segment 3 bases; nucleotides outside the gene matches: 5. The CDR3 is made up of 15 amino acids. The chain's CDR3 is CASSQAPTSVYEQYF. The CDR3 coding sequence is TGCGCCAGCAGCCAAGCTCCGACTAGCGTCTACGAGCAGTACTTC.

This clonotype appeared a single time. The chain uses TRBV28 and TRBJ2-5; 10 positions match TRBD2. CDR1 is MDHEN, CDR2 SYDVKM, per germline. V gave up 2 bases and J gave up 5 bases; unmatched junction bases: 11. The CDR3 contains 17 residues. CDR3 nucleotides: TGTGCCAGCAGTTTAGAGGGGCTAGCGGGGGCCCGGGAGACCCAGTACTTC. Amino acid sequence: CASSLEGLAGARETQYF.

The chain uses TRBV6-6 and TRBJ1-4; weak D call: TRBD1 (6 bases). V was trimmed by 4 bases and J by 8 bases, leaving 20 bases between them. The germline V gene encodes CDR1 MNHNY and CDR2 SVGAGI (reference sequence). The CDR3 runs 16 residues. CDR3 nucleotides: TGTGCCAGCAGTTTCAAACAGGGAAGGTTCGGGGAAAAACTGTTTTTT. This translates into CASSFKQGRFGEKLFF.

This clonotype was observed a single time. The chain couples TRBV7-2 to TRBJ2-7; D gene ambiguous. CDR1 is SGHTA and CDR2 is FQGNSA in the germline V gene. Trimming shortened V by 1 base and J by 3 bases, and 13 bases separated the two germline ends. The CDR3 is made up of 15 amino acids. The CDR3 sequence: CASSLVPPPSYEQYF. CDR3 DNA: TGTGCCAGCAGCTTAGTTCCCCCGCCTAGCTACGAGCAGTACTTC.

The sample holds a few counts of this clonotype. The chain recombines TRBV4-3 with TRBJ2-1, with no clear D. CDR3 length: 15 residues. The germline gives CDR1 LGHNA, CDR2 YSLEER. Trimming removed 4 bases at V and 1 base at J, with 11 bases between. The CDR3 is CASSPDRSSYNEQFF. CDR3 nucleotides: TGCGCCAGCAGCCCCGATCGTAGTTCCTACAATGAGCAGTTCTTC.

The CDR3, as DNA: TGTGCCACCAGCAGCAGACCTACCCTCCTTCTCTACAATGAGCAGTTCTTC. It translates to CATSSRPTLLLYNEQFF. The chain employs TRBV15 and TRBJ2-1; no reliable D call. With 3 bases removed from V and 3 bases from J, the gap between germline ends came to 18 bases. The CDR3 length is 17 residues. Germline V gene data show CDR1 as LNHNV and CDR2 as YYDKDF (reference sequence).

V and J are TRBV6-4 and TRBJ2-2, with 13 positions matching TRBD2. The V gene's germline CDR1 is MRHNA and CDR2 SNTAGT. V was clipped by 3 bases and J by 0 bases; unmatched bases: 1. The CDR3 runs 17 residues. The CDR3 protein is CASSELAGGPNTGELFF. The CDR3, as DNA: TGTGCCAGCAGTGAACTAGCGGGGGGGCCGAACACCGGGGAGCTGTTTTTT.

This clonotype came up a few times. The V gene is TRBV7-8, the J gene TRBJ1-2, with D unclear. V lost 4 bases and J 4 bases, leaving 7 bases between the germline ends. Germline V lookup: CDR1 SGHVS, CDR2 FQNEAQ. This CDR3 is built from 12 residues. CDR3 region: CASSSGGYGYTF. For the CDR3, the DNA is TGTGCCAGCAGCTCAGGTGGCTATGGCTACACCTTC. Drawing the rest from reference TRBV7-8 and TRBJ1-2, the complete variable domain is GAGVSQSPRYKVAKRGQDVALRCDPISGHVSLFWYQQALGQGPEFLTYFQNEAQLDKSGLPSDRFFAERPEGSVSTLKIQRTQQEDSAVYLCASSSGGYGYTFGSGTRLTVV.

In this sample, this clonotype turned up a few times. The chain recombines TRBV27 with TRBJ2-7, with 8 nucleotides matching TRBD1. The CDR3 loop spans 13 amino acids. After removal of 4 bases from V and 5 bases from J, the junction contained 4 bases not matched to a gene. CDR1 is MNHEY and CDR2 is SMNVEV in the germline V gene (reference sequence). This chain's CDR3 is CASSSGQGNEQYF. CDR3 nucleotides: TGTGCCAGCAGTTCCGGACAGGGAAACGAGCAGTACTTC.

This chain uses TRBV27 with TRBJ2-2; 7 bases match TRBD2. The J segment lost 4 bases and the V segment lost 4 bases, leaving 0 bases of the junction unmatched. The germline gives CDR1 MNHEY, CDR2 SMNVEV (reference sequence). The CDR3 runs 13 residues. CDR3 in amino acids: CASSWGGTGELFF. In DNA form, the CDR3 reads TGTGCCAGCAGTTGGGGGGGCACCGGGGAGCTGTTTTTT.

V gene TRBV3-1 combines with J gene TRBJ1-6; 7 bases match TRBD1. With V trimmed by 4 bases and J by 11 bases, 11 bases remained unmatched. CDR3 length: 15 amino acids. Looked up from germline, CDR1 is LGHDT and CDR2 is YNNKEL (reference sequence). As DNA, the CDR3 is TGTGCCAGCAGCCTCGACAGGGAAGGCTTCCCACCCCTCCACTTT. This codes for CASSLDREGFPPLHF.

This chain links TRBV2 with TRBJ1-5, with TRBD1 as a possible D gene (5 bases). Germline V lookup: CDR1 SNHLY, CDR2 FYNNEI. This CDR3 spans 14 amino acids. With 3 bases removed from V and 3 bases from J, the gap between germline ends came to 9 bases. The CDR3 loop reads CASSEGVFNQPQHF. The CDR3 DNA sequence: TGTGCCAGCAGTGAGGGGGTCTTCAATCAGCCCCAGCATTTT.